The sequence of this TCR beta chain was determined in a study of T cells in Graves' hyperthyroidism and ophthalmopathy. The study, taken as a whole, reports: Model output signaled ophthalmopathy a median about seven months ahead of onset.

TCR beta CDR3 regions were amplified from RNA transcripts. TCR CDR3 underwent first-round RT-PCR with the HTBI primer set. MiXCR was run by TCRdb on the multiplex PCR reads, yielding one entry per CDR3 protein. The sample has roughly 380,000 distinct CDR3 sequences; about 13% are singletons. Graves' hyperthyroidism showing no ophthalmopathy progression within 18 months was considered stable. Pregnant or lactating patients were excluded, as were those with uncontrolled infection or other autoimmune disease. Fresh peripheral blood, less than 11 ml of it, supplied the PBMCs. V dropped 3 bases and J dropped 5 bases, with 8 bases sitting between them. The CDR3 runs 13 residues. Germline CDR1 and CDR2: LNHDA and SQIVND (reference sequence). Of note for this clonotype: What it binds is unknown.

This TCR was recovered from a woman between 18 and 30 years old with Graves' hyperthyroidism. The specimen was blood. The V call is TRBV19, the J call TRBJ2-1; D not certain. CDR3 sequence: CASSIAHNNEQFF. Here the CDR3 DNA reads TGTGCCAGTAGTATTGCGCATAACAATGAGCAGTTCTTC. Full variable domain (remainder filled in from reference TRBV19 and TRBJ2-1): DGGITQSPKYLFRKEGQNVTLSCEQNLNHDAMYWYRQDPGQGLRLIYYSQIVNDFQKGDIAEGYSVSREKKESFPLTVTSAQKNPTAFYLCASSIAHNNEQFFGPGTRLTVL.